What follows are 4 T cell receptor beta chains derived from one specimen sequenced in a study of T cell changes during pregnancy in multiple sclerosis. The data were produced by immunoSEQ multiplex PCR, yet TCRdb's version contains in-frame clones alone and is incomplete. The sample lists 50,000 or so clones, 80% to 95% occurring once. The input for sequencing was CD4+ T cells from peripheral blood mononuclear cells, taken in the second trimester of pregnancy. The receptors were gathered from a female donor with multiple sclerosis, enrolled in a pregnancy study.

This chain connects TRBV9 to TRBJ1-1, with TRBD1 as a possible D gene (6 bases). Germline CDR1 reads SGDLS; CDR2 reads YYNGEE. This CDR3 is 14 amino acids long. Trimming cost V 4 bases and J 1 base, with 11 bases left between them. The CDR3 sequence is CASSPRGGNTEAFF. The CDR3 DNA reads as TGTGCCAGCAGCCCGAGAGGGGGGAACACTGAAGCTTTCTTT.

The rearrangement uses TRBV11-2 and TRBJ2-7, with TRBD2 identical over 10 bases. The V gene end was trimmed by 8 bases and the J gene end by 1 base; junction bases not matched to a gene: 17. The CDR3 extends over 18 amino acids. In germline, CDR1 is SGHAT, CDR2 FQNNGV. CDR3 nucleotide sequence: TGTGCCAGCGTCAAGGGTGGGGGAGCGGGGGGGCCTTCCTACGAGCAGTACTTC. Protein: CASVKGGGAGGPSYEQYF.

The rearrangement links TRBV5-1 to TRBJ1-1; tentatively, D is TRBD1 (5 bases). The CDR3 contains 15 residues. The ends were cut back, 4 bases at V and 3 bases at J, with 16 bases in the middle. Germline values: CDR1 SGHRS, CDR2 YFSETQ. The CDR3 loop is CASSPTGTGDTEAFF. As DNA, the CDR3 is TGCGCCAGCAGCCCAACCGGGACGGGGGACACTGAAGCTTTCTTT. Complete variable domain (other parts from reference TRBV5-1 and TRBJ1-1): KAGVTQTPRYLIKTRGQQVTLSCSPISGHRSVSWYQQTPGQGLQFLFEYFSETQRNKGNFPGRFSGRQFSNSRSEMNVSTLELGDSALYLCASSPTGTGDTEAFFGQGTRLTVV.

V usage is TRBV27 and J usage is TRBJ1-5, with D maybe TRBD1 (6 bases). This CDR3 contains 16 residues. Trimming cost V 0 bases and J 7 bases, with 16 bases left between them. Germline CDR1 MNHEY, CDR2 SMNVEV (reference sequence). The CDR3 DNA reads as TGTGCCAGCAGTTTATCGCAGGGGCAGGGAGTACAGCCCCAGCATTTT. Its translation: CASSLSQGQGVQPQHF.